This T cell receptor (beta chain) was recorded in a study of T cell changes during pregnancy in multiple sclerosis. This table comes from immunoSEQ multiplex PCR, and its TCRdb copy is limited to in-frame clones, with some not included. The sample includes approximately 60,000 clones, around 93% seen only once; the top ten take over 0.35%. The sequencing here drew on CD4+ T cells from peripheral blood mononuclear cells, taken before pregnancy. This sequence was found in a female donor with multiple sclerosis, enrolled in a pregnancy study.

CDR3 nucleotides: TGTGCCAGCTCAACGACTAGCGGGATGGAGACCCAGTACTTC. Translating it yields CASSTTSGMETQYF. The chain employs TRBV18 and TRBJ2-5, with 11 bases aligning to TRBD2. The germline V gene has CDR1 KGHSH and CDR2 LQKENI. This CDR3 comprises 14 residues. V lost 5 bases and J lost 5; bases outside the gene matches: 4.